This TCR beta chain was sequenced for a study of cytomegalovirus exposure and HLA in healthy donors. Looking at the study overall: Approximately 85 million unique TCRs from HLA-typed donors were held in an early release of data.

Germline V gives CDR1 MNHNS, CDR2 SASEGT. Trimming cost V 8 bases and J 2 bases, with 12 bases left between them. The length of the CDR3 is 13 residues. Primers included in the PCR were 60 Vbeta and 13 Jbeta primers. The protocol was immunoSEQ multiplex PCR, while the TCRdb copy is restricted to in-frame clones and leaves out a portion. In the table there are some 160,000 clones, around three quarters of which are singletons. Overall study findings and caveats: A link between a missense DCLRE1C variant and TCR beta V- and J-gene trimming emerged from a later analysis.

Regarding this clone: Its target is unknown.

The TCR comes from a man in his forties or fifties in good health and CMV-seronegative. The chain combines TRBV6-1 with TRBJ1-1, with D unresolved. Sequenced sample: PBMCs. In DNA form, the CDR3 reads TGTGCCAGCCCCAAGGAGGGCAACACTGAAGCTTTCTTT. Translation: CASPKEGNTEAFF.